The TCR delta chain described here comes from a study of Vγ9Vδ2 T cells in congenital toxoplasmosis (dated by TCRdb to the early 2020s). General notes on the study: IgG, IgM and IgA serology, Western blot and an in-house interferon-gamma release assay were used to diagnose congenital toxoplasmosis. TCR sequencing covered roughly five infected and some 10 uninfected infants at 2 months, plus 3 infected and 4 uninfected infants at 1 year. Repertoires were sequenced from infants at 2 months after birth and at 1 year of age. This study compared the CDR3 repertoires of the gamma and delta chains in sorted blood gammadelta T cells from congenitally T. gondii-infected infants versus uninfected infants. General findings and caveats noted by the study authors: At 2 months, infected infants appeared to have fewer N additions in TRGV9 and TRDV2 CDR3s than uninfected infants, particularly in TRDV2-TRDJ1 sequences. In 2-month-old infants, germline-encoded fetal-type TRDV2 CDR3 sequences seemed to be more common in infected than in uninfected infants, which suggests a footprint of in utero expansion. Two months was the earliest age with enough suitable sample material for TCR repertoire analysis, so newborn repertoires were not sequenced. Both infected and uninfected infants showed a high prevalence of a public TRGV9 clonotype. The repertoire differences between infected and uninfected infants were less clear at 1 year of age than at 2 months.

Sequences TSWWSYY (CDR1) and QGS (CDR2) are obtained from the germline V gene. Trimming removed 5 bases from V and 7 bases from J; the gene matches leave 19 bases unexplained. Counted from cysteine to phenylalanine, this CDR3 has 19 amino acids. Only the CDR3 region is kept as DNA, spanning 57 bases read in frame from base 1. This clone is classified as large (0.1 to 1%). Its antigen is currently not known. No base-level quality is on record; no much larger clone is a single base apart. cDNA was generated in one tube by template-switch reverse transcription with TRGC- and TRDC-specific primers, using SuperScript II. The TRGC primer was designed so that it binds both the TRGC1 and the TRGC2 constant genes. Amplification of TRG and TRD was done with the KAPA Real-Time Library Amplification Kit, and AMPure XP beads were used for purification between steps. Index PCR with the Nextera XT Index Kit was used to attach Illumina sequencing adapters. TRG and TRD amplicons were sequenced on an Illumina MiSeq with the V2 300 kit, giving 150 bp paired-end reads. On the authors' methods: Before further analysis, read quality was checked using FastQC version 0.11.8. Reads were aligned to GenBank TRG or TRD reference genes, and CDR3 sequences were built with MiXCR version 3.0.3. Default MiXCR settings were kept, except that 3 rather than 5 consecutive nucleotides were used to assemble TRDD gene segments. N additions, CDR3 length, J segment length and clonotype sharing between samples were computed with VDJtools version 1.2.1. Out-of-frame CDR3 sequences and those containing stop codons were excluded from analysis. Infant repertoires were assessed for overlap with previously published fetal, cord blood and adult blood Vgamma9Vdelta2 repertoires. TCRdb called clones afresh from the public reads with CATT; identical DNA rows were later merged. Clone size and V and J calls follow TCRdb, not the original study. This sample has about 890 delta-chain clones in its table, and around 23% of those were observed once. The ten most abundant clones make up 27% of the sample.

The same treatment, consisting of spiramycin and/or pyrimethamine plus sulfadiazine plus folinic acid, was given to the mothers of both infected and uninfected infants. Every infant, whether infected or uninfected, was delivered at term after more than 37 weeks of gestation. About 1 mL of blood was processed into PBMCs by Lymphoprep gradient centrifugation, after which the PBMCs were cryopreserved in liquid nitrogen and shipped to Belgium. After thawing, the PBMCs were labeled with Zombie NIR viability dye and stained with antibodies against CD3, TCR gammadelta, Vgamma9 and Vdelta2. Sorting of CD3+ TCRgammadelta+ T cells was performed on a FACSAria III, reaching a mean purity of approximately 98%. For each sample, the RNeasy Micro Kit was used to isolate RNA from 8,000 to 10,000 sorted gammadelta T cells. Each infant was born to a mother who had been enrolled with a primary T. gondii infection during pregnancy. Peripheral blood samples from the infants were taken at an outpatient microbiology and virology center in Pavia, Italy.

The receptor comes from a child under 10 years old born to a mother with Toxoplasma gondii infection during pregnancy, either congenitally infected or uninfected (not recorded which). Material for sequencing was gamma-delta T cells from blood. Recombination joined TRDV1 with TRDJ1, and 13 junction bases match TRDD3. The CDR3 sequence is CALGKASYYWGIREGKLIF. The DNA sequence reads TGTGCTCTTGGGAAGGCGTCGTACTACTGGGGGATACGAGAAGGTAAACTCATCTTT.